This T cell receptor (beta chain) was sequenced in a study of early T cells in non-severe SARS-CoV-2 infection (dated by TCRdb to about 2021). About the study as a whole: Because TCR sequencing was done on bulk RNA from unsorted whole blood, the alpha and beta chains could not be paired. The full study reports these points: Matching against VDJdb was skewed toward anti-spike CD8 responses, likely underestimated virus-specific expansions, and missed private and CD4 specificities.

From its cysteine to its phenylalanine, the CDR3 spans 13 amino acids. Only the CDR3 part of the read is kept: 39 bases, read in frame from the first base. Trimming removed 5 bases from V and 3 bases from J, leaving 10 bases between the germline ends. Sequences SGDLS (CDR1) and YYNGEE (CDR2) are obtained from the germline V gene. This clonotype occurred many times. Which antigen it targets is not known. Base qualities are not provided; no much larger clone lies one nucleotide away. The study was a case-control design nested within a healthcare worker cohort in London, UK, with weekly nasopharyngeal swab PCR tests and blood sampling. Healthcare workers were recruited between 23 and 31 March 2020, during the week of the UK lockdown, and were followed weekly for up to about 16 weeks. Preparation of the library involved 5' RACE. Instrument used: NextSeq 500. To correct for sequencing error and PCR bias, the TCR library protocol tagged individual cDNA molecules with unique molecular identifiers. Sequencing covered both TCR alpha and beta chains, and within each sample the abundances of alpha and beta sequences were tightly co-correlated. In the source study's methods: V gene, J gene and CDR3 annotation of TCR sequences was performed with Decombinator V4. TCRs were defined as expanded if a significant change between any two time points was detected under a Poisson model with p below 0.0001. TCR abundances were normalised to the total number of TCRs sequenced per sample and were expressed as counts per million. MAIT TCRs were defined by TRAV1-2 paired with TRAJ12, TRAJ20 or TRAJ33, and iNKT TCRs by TRAV10 paired with TRAJ18. VDJdb, accessed 1 November 2021, was searched for CMV, EBV and SARS-CoV-2 annotated TCRs, with TCRs annotated for multiple antigens excluded. TCRdb trimmed public reads at Q25 via fastp, called clones via MiXCR and kept in-frame beta chains. One record per CDR3 amino acid sequence lists the most common genes and DNA. The V and J calls, along with clone size, are taken from TCRdb and not from the paper's own processing. The sample includes tens of thousands of distinct CDR3 sequences, with about 4.5% observed a single time. The leading ten clones occupy under 6.5% of the sample.

This specimen consisted of whole blood, obtained at baseline. The chain is assembled from TRBV9 and TRBJ2-3, with a tentative D gene TRBD2 over 5 matching bases. The origin of this receptor is an adult who was a healthcare worker with PCR-confirmed SARS-CoV-2 infection or an uninfected control (not recorded which). The CDR3 reads CASRDLQTDTQYF. The DNA sequence is given as TGTGCCAGCAGGGACTTACAGACAGATACGCAGTATTTT.